The next 20 T cell receptor beta chains were all read from a single sample in a study of blood T cell repertoires in COVID-19. Data came from immunoSEQ multiplex PCR; TCRdb stores just in-frame clones and leaves some out. Of roughly 250,000 clones listed, approximately 90% are singletons. Input material: peripheral blood. Receptors originate from a woman aged 40 to 50 who had recovered from COVID-19.

The CDR3 spells CASSPTGFRNEQYF. In nucleotides, the CDR3 is TGTGCCAGCAGCCCTACAGGGTTTAGGAACGAGCAGTACTTC. The V call is TRBV7-8, the J call TRBJ2-7; D possibly corresponds to TRBD1 (6 bases). In germline, CDR1 is SGHVS, CDR2 FQNEAQ. Trimming took 5 bases from V and 5 from J, leaving 16 bases between them. The CDR3 spans 14 residues. Full variable domain (rest looked up from reference TRBV7-8 and TRBJ2-7): GAGVSQSPRYKVAKRGQDVALRCDPISGHVSLFWYQQALGQGPEFLTYFQNEAQLDKSGLPSDRFFAERPEGSVSTLKIQRTQQEDSAVYLCASSPTGFRNEQYFGPGTRLTVT.

The chain uses TRBV9 and TRBJ2-3; TRBD1 matches at 8 bases. Trimming cost V 4 bases and J 0 bases; bases outside gene matches: 4. From germline, CDR1 is SGDLS and CDR2 YYNGEE. The CDR3 runs 15 residues. Here the CDR3 DNA reads TGTGCCAGCAGCCAGACAGGGGTCAGCACAGATACGCAGTATTTT. Translation gives CASSQTGVSTDTQYF.

V usage is TRBV14 and J usage is TRBJ1-3; 7 nucleotides match TRBD1. The V and J ends lost 6 bases and 2 bases, in that order; junction bases with no gene match: 7. This CDR3 is 15 amino acids long. Germline loops: CDR1 SGHDN, CDR2 FVKESK. The CDR3 nucleotides read TGTGCCAGCAGGAGACAGGGAACGGCTGGAAACACCATATATTTT. It yields the protein CASRRQGTAGNTIYF.

This chain joins TRBV6-2 or TRBV6-3 and TRBJ1-3; tentatively, D is TRBD1 (5 bases). The CDR3 extends over 20 amino acids. Trimming cost V 6 bases and J 0 bases, with 27 bases left between them. The germline V gene encodes CDR1 MNHEY and CDR2 SVGEGT. The DNA of the CDR3 is TGTGCCAGCAGCTCAACGGACATGCTATTGATTTGGAGCTCTGGAAACACCATATATTTT. It codes for CASSSTDMLLIWSSGNTIYF.

The V call is TRBV7-2, the J call TRBJ2-7; maybe TRBD2 (5 bases). This CDR3 spans 13 amino acids. Looked up from germline, CDR1 is SGHTA and CDR2 is FQGNSA. V was shortened by 5 bases and J by 1 base, with 9 bases between the two germline ends. The CDR3 region is CASSRAGSYEQYF. CDR3 sequence (DNA): TGTGCCAGCAGCCGTGCGGGTTCCTACGAGCAGTACTTC.

CDR3 in amino acids: CASTAARVSYEQYF. For the CDR3, the DNA is TGTGCCAGCACCGCGGCCAGGGTAAGCTACGAGCAGTACTTC. The chain employs TRBV5-5 and TRBJ2-7, with D perhaps TRBD1 (5 bases). The germline V gene encodes CDR1 SGHKS and CDR2 YYEKEE (reference sequence). V lost 6 bases, J lost 3 bases, and 16 bases lay in between. The CDR3 runs 14 residues.

The chain links TRBV27 to TRBJ1-3; D might be TRBD1 (6 bases). The V end lost 6 bases, the J end lost 0 bases, and 15 bases lay between the germline ends. There are 16 residues in the CDR3. Germline CDR1 MNHEY, CDR2 SMNVEV (reference sequence). The CDR3 sequence: CASSPRQEISGNTIYF. Written as DNA, the CDR3 is TGTGCCAGCAGCCCTAGACAGGAGATCTCTGGAAACACCATATATTTT.

This chain joins TRBV4-3 and TRBJ1-2; a possible D gene is TRBD1 (6 bases). The CDR3 has 14 amino acids. Looked up from germline, CDR1 is LGHNA and CDR2 is YSLEER. Trimming stripped 2 bases from V and 2 bases from J, with 9 bases between. Here the CDR3 DNA reads TGCGCCAGCAGCCAAAATACAGGGAACTATGGCTACACCTTC. Encoded protein: CASSQNTGNYGYTF.

The CDR3 DNA follows: TGTGCCAGCAGTTACTCGATGCGGGACAGGGGGGAGACCCAGTACTTC. Its translation is CASSYSMRDRGETQYF. This rearrangement joins TRBV6-6 to TRBJ2-5; 11 bases align to TRBD1. The CDR3 spans 16 residues. The V and J ends lost 0 bases and 5 bases, in that order; junction bases with no gene match: 5. CDR1 and CDR2 from the germline V gene are MNHNY and SVGAGI (reference sequence).

The rearrangement uses TRBV11-3 and TRBJ1-2, with D possibly being TRBD1 (6 bases). Germline values: CDR1 SGHNT, CDR2 YENEEA. Trimming removed 2 bases from V and 5 bases from J, with 9 bases in between. The CDR3 loop spans 13 amino acids. The CDR3 DNA follows: TGTGCCAGCAGCTTACGGGACAATTATGGCTACACCTTC. It codes for CASSLRDNYGYTF.

The gene calls are TRBV5-4 and TRBJ2-5; TRBD1 matches 9 bases. The CDR3 contains 17 residues. Germline V gene data show CDR1 as SGHNT and CDR2 as YYREEE (reference sequence). The V segment lost 4 bases and the J segment 2 bases; nucleotides outside the gene matches: 12. The CDR3 DNA reads TGTGCCAGCAGCCCGGGGACAGGGCTCCGAAATCAAGAGACCCAGTACTTC. Its protein is CASSPGTGLRNQETQYF.

The chain carries TRBV30 and TRBJ1-5; D is perhaps TRBD1 (5 bases). This CDR3 is 13 amino acids long. The germline V and J ends were trimmed by 2 bases and 4 bases, with 9 bases remaining between them. CDR1 and CDR2 from the germline V gene are GTSNPN and SVGIG (reference sequence). The CDR3, as DNA: TGTGCCTGGAGTCGGGGGTTAAATCAGCCCCAGCATTTT. It is translated as CAWSRGLNQPQHF.

This chain joins TRBV7-9 and TRBJ2-3, with D unresolved. Trimming shortened V by 4 bases and J by 9 bases, and 17 bases separated the two germline ends. Germline CDR1 SEHNR, CDR2 FQNEAQ (reference sequence). There are 14 residues in the CDR3. CDR3 residues: CASSSATGIETQYF. The CDR3, as DNA: TGTGCCAGCAGCTCGGCGACTGGTATCGAGACGCAGTATTTT. The complete variable domain, with remaining parts taken from reference TRBV7-9 and TRBJ2-3, reads DTGVSQNPRHKITKRGQNVTFRCDPISEHNRLYWYRQTLGQGPEFLTYFQNEAQLEKSRLLSDRFSAERPKGSFSTLEIQRTEQGDSAMYLCASSSATGIETQYFGPGTRLTVL.

This chain connects TRBV19 to TRBJ2-5; D uncertain. Trimming removed 3 bases from V and 2 bases from J, with 10 bases in between. CDR1 LNHDA and CDR2 SQIVND come from the germline V gene (reference sequence). The CDR3 is 14 amino acids. In DNA, the CDR3 is TGTGCCAGTAGTATCACGGGTAGGCAAGAGACCCAGTACTTC. Translation gives CASSITGRQETQYF.

V and J are TRBV28 and TRBJ2-3; weak D call: TRBD2 (6 bases). Germline lookup yields CDR1 MDHEN and CDR2 SYDVKM. Trimming took off 5 bases at V and 2 bases at J, with 8 bases between the two ends. The CDR3 covers 13 residues. CDR3 bases: TGTGCCAGCAGTGCGGGGTCCACAGATACGCAGTATTTT. It codes for CASSAGSTDTQYF.

The chain couples TRBV30 to TRBJ2-2; 8 bases match TRBD2. CDR3 length equals 17 residues. J lost 0 bases, V lost 2 bases, and 8 bases had no gene match. Germline assignment: CDR1 GTSNPN and CDR2 SVGIG (reference sequence). The CDR3 nucleotides read TGTGCCTGGAGTCCCGGGACTAGGTTCGCGAACACCGGGGAGCTGTTTTTT. It codes for CAWSPGTRFANTGELFF.

The rearrangement joins TRBV7-6 to TRBJ2-5, with 8 bases that match TRBD2. CDR1 and CDR2 from the germline V gene are SGHVS and FNYEAQ. V was clipped by 4 bases and J by 4 bases; unmatched bases: 14. The CDR3 length is 17 residues. CDR3 in amino acids: CASSSTISGGAGETQYF. The CDR3 coding sequence is TGTGCCAGCAGCTCAACAATAAGCGGGGGCGCGGGAGAGACCCAGTACTTC. The full variable domain, completed using reference TRBV7-6 and TRBJ2-5, is GAGVSQSPRYKVTKRGQDVALRCDPISGHVSLYWYRQALGQGPEFLTYFNYEAQQDKSGLPNDRFSAERPEGSISTLTIQRTEQRDSAMYRCASSSTISGGAGETQYFGPGTRLLVL.

The chain recombines TRBV4-2 with TRBJ2-5; 9 nucleotides match TRBD2. Germline lookup yields CDR1 LGHNA and CDR2 YNFKEQ. V was clipped by 0 bases and J by 5 bases; unmatched bases: 13. The CDR3 is 18 residues long. The CDR3 protein is CASSQDLSGGLEGETQYF. The CDR3 bases are TGTGCCAGCAGCCAAGATTTGAGCGGGGGGTTGGAGGGGGAGACCCAGTACTTC.

This chain uses TRBV6-6 with TRBJ2-1; no reliable D call. CDR1 and CDR2 (germline): MNHNY, SVGAGI (reference sequence). V gave up 3 bases and J gave up 6 bases, with 3 bases separating them. There are 11 residues in the CDR3. CDR3 protein: CASSYSNEQFF. CDR3 DNA: TGTGCCAGCAGTTATAGCAATGAGCAGTTCTTC.

The rearrangement uses TRBV11-1 and TRBJ1-4; TRBD1 is a possible D gene (6 bases). Germline CDR1 SGHAT, CDR2 FQDESV (reference sequence). The CDR3 runs 15 residues. V lost 0 bases and J lost 7, with 12 bases in between. CDR3 in amino acids: CASSLAGQSSEKLFF. In nucleotides, the CDR3 is TGTGCCAGCAGCTTAGCGGGACAAAGCTCTGAAAAACTGTTTTTT.